The present TCR beta chain was sequenced within a study of blood T cell repertoires in COVID-19. About the research overall: Samples of COVID-19 (acute and convalescent) were obtained from the United States, Italy and Spain. The analysed material was cDNA or gDNA that came from T cells, B-cell-depleted T cells, or PBMCs.

Assignments of participants to cohorts depended upon their own reported clinical history. A few counts support this clone. Authors' methods: The authors estimated nucleated cell counts from reference gene primer amplification. Clones were read by immunoSEQ multiplex PCR, and TCRdb kept only the in-frame ones, dropping some. The DNA was the basis for D and trimming; V, J and clone size are from that table. The table lists roughly 160,000 clones, 84% of them singletons. Sequences were obtained from PBMCs or T cells enriched from blood (not recorded which). This clonotype originated in a man in his fifties who had recovered from COVID-19.

This CDR3 is CASSLSLGRNQPQHF. The CDR3 DNA reads as TGTGCCAGCAGCTTGTCCCTAGGCCGCAATCAGCCCCAGCATTTT. This rearrangement joins TRBV5-6 to TRBJ1-5; no clear D gene. From germline, CDR1 is SGHDT and CDR2 YYEEEE. CDR3 length equals 15 residues. Trimming pared 1 base from V and 2 bases from J, leaving 10 bases between.